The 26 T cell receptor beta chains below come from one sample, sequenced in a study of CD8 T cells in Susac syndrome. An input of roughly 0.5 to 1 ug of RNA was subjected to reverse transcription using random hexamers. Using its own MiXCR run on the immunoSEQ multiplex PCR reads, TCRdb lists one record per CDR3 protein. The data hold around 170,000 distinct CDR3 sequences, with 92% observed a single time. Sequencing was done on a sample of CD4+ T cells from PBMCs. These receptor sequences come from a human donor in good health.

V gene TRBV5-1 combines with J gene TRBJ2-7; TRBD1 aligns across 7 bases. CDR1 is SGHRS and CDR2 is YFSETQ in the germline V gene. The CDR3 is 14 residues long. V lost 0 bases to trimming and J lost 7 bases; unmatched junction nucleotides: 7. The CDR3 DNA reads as TGCGCCAGCAGCTTGGTCGCGGCCAGGGGGGAGCAGTACTTC. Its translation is CASSLVAARGEQYF.

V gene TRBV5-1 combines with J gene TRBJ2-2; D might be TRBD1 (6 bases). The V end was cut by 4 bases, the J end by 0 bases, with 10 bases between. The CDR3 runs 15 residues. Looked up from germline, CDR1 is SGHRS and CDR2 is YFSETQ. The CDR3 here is CASSTGTPNTGELFF. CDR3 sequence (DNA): TGCGCCAGCAGCACCGGGACACCGAACACCGGGGAGCTGTTTTTT.

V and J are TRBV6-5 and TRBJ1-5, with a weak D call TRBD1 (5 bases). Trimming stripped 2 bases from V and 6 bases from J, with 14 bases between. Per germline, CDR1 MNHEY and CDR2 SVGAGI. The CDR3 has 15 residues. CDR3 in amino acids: CASSYDGGRGQPQHF. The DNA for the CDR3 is TGTGCCAGCAGTTACGATGGGGGACGGGGTCAGCCCCAGCATTTT.

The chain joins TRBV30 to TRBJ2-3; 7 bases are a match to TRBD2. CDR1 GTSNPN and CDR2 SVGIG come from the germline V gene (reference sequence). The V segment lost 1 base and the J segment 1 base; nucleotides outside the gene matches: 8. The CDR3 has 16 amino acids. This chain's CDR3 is CAWSGLGRAGTDTQYF. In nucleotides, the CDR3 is TGTGCCTGGAGTGGCCTAGGGAGGGCCGGCACAGATACGCAGTATTTT.

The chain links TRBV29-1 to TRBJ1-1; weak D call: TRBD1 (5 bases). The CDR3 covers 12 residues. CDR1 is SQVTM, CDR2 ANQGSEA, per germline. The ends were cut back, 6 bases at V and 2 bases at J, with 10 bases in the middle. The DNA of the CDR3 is TGCAGCGTGGTAAGGGGAAACACTGAAGCTTTCTTT. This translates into CSVVRGNTEAFF.

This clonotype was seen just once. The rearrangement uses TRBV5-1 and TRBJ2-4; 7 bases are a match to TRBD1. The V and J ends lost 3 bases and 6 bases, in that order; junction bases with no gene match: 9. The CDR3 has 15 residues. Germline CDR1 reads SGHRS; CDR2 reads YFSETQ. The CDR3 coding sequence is TGCGCCAGCAGCTCACAGGGGTCCTCCGGAAACATTCAGTACTTC. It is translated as CASSSQGSSGNIQYF.

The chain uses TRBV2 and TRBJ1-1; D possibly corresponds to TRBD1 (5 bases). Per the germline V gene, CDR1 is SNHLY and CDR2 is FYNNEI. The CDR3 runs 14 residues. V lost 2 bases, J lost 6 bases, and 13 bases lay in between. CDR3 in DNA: TGTGCCAGCAGTGAACTCAGCAGGGTGGCTGAAGCTTTCTTT. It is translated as CASSELSRVAEAFF.

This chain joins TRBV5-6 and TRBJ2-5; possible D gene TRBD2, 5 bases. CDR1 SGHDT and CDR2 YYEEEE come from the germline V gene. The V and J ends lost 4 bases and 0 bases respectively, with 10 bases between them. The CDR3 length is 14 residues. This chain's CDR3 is CASSGLTYQETQYF. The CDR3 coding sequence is TGTGCCAGCAGCGGACTTACTTACCAAGAGACCCAGTACTTC.

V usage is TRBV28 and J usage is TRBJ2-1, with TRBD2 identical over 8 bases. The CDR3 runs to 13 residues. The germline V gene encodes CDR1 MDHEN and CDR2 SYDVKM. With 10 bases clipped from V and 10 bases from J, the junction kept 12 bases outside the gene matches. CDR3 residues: CAIAGGSRVEQFF. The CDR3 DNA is TGTGCCATCGCGGGAGGTTCGAGGGTAGAGCAGTTCTTC.

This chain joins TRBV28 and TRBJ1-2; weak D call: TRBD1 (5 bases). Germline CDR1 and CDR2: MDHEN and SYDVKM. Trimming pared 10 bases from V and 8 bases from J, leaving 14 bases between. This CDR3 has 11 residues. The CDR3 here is CATLGDSGYTF. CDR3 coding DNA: TGTGCCACCTTGGGGGACTCCGGCTACACCTTC.

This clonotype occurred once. The CDR3 loop is CAWSALSGRGSYNEQFF. The CDR3 DNA sequence: TGTGCCTGGAGTGCCCTTAGCGGGAGGGGCTCCTACAATGAGCAGTTCTTC. This chain connects TRBV30 to TRBJ2-1, with 11 bases identical to TRBD2. V was pared by 1 base and J by 0 bases, with 5 bases of the junction left unmatched. Germline CDR1 reads GTSNPN; CDR2 reads SVGIG (reference sequence). This CDR3 is 17 amino acids long.

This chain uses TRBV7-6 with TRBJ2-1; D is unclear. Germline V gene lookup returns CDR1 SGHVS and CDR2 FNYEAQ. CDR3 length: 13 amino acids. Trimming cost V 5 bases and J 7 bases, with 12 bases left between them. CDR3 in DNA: TGTGCCAGCAGCGACCGTTTCCGGAATGAGCAGTTCTTC. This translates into CASSDRFRNEQFF.

CDR3 DNA sequence: TGCGCCAGCAGCTTAATATCGTCAGGGAGCGGCTACACCTTC. This translates into CASSLISSGSGYTF. V and J are TRBV5-1 and TRBJ1-2; maybe TRBD1 (5 bases). This CDR3 is built from 14 residues. In germline, CDR1 is SGHRS, CDR2 YFSETQ. V dropped 2 bases and J dropped 8 bases, with 16 bases sitting between them.

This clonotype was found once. The CDR3 reads CASSQGQVNYGYTF. The CDR3 nucleotides are TGTGCCAGCAGTCAAGGACAGGTCAACTATGGCTACACCTTC. This chain joins TRBV7-9 and TRBJ1-2, with 7 nucleotides matching TRBD1. V shed 6 bases and J 2 bases; nucleotides not matched to a gene: 6. The CDR3 consists of 14 residues. Germline assignment: CDR1 SEHNR and CDR2 FQNEAQ (reference sequence).

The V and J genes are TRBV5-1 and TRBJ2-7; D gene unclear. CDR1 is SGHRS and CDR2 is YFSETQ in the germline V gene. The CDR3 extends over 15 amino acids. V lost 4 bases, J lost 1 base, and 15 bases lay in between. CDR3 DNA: TGCGCCAGCAGCCCGTCCTTCGTAGGATCCTACGAGCAGTACTTC. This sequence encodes CASSPSFVGSYEQYF.

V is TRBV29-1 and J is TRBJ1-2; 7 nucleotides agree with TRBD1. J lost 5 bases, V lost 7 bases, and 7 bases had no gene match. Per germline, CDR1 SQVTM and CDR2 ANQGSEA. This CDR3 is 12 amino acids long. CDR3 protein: CSALQGIYGYTF. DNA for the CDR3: TGCAGCGCCCTACAGGGGATATATGGCTACACCTTC. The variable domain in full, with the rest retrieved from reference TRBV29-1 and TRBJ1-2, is SAVISQKPSRDICQRGTSLTIQCQVDSQVTMMFWYRQQPGQSLTLIATANQGSEATYESGFVIDKFPISRPNLTFSTLTVSNMSPEDSSIYLCSALQGIYGYTFGSGTRLTVV.

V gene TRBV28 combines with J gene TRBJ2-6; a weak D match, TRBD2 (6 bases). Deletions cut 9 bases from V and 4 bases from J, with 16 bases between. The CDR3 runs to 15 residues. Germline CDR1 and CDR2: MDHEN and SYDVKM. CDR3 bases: TGTGCCAGTTGGTCCGGGGGTCGAGGGGCCAACGTCCTGACTTTC. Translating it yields CASWSGGRGANVLTF.

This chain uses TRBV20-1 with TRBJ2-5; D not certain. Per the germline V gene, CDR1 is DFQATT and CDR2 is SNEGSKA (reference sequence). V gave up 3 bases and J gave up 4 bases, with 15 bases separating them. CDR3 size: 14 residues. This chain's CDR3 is CSASPTEPRETQYF. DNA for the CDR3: TGCAGTGCTAGCCCTACTGAGCCTCGAGAGACCCAGTACTTC.

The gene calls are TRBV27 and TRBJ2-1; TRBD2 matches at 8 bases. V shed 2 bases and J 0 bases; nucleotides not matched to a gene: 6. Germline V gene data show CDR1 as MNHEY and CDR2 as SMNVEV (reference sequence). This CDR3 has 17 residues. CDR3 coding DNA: TGTGCCAGCAGTTTACCTAGCGGGTCCTTCTCCTACAATGAGCAGTTCTTC. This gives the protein CASSLPSGSFSYNEQFF.

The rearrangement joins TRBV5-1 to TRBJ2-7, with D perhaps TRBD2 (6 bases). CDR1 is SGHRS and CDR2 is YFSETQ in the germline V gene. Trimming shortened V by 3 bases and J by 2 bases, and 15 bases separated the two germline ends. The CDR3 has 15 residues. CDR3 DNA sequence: TGCGCCAGCAGCTCCAGGGAAGCGGGCCCCTACGAGCAGTACTTC. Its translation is CASSSREAGPYEQYF. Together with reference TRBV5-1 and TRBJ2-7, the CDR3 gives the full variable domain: KAGVTQTPRYLIKTRGQQVTLSCSPISGHRSVSWYQQTPGQGLQFLFEYFSETQRNKGNFPGRFSGRQFSNSRSEMNVSTLELGDSALYLCASSSREAGPYEQYFGPGTRLTVT.

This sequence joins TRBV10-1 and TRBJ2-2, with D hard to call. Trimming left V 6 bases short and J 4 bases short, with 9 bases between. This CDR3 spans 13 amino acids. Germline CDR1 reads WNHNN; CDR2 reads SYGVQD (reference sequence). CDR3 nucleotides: TGCGCCAGCAGATCGACGGTCACCGGGGAGCTGTTTTTT. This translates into CASRSTVTGELFF.

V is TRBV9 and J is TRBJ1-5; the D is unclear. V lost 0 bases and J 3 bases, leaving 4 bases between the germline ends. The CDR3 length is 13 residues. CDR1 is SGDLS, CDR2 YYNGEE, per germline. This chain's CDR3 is CASSVDTNQPQHF. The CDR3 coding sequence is TGTGCCAGCAGCGTAGACACCAATCAGCCCCAGCATTTT.

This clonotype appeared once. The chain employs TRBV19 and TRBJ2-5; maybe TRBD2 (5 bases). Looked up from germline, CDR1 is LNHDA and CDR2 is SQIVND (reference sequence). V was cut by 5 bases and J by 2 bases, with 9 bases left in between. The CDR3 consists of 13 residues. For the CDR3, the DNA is TGTGCCAGTAGTGGCACTAGGCAAGAGACCCAGTACTTC. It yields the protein CASSGTRQETQYF.

CDR3 nucleotide sequence: TGTGCCAGCACCGTTTCGTCAGGGTCTGGAAACACCATATATTTT. This sequence encodes CASTVSSGSGNTIYF. The V gene is TRBV12-3 or TRBV12-4, the J gene TRBJ1-3; TRBD1 is a possible D gene (5 bases). Trimming took 7 bases from V and 1 from J, leaving 14 bases between them. This CDR3 contains 15 residues.

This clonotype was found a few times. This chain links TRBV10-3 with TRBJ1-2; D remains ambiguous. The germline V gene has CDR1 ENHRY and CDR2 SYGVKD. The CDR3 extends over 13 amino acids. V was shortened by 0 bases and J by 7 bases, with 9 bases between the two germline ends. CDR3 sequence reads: CAISESRESGYTF. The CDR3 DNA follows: TGTGCCATCAGTGAGTCAAGGGAGAGTGGCTACACCTTC.

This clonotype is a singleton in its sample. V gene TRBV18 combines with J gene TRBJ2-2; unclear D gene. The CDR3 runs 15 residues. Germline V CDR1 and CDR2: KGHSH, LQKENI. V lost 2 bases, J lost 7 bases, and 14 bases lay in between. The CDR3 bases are TGTGCCAGCTCACCATTACATGGTCCGCTCGGGGAGCTGTTTTTT. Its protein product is CASSPLHGPLGELFF.